What follows describes a single T cell receptor (beta chain). This record comes from a study of T cell changes during pregnancy in multiple sclerosis. The CDR3 sequence is 13 residues long. Germline lookup yields CDR1 MNHEY and CDR2 SVGAGI. V lost 7 bases and J lost 5; bases outside the gene matches: 5. The repertoire was sequenced with immunoSEQ multiplex PCR; TCRdb's copy has only in-frame clones and lacks some. Among around 40,000 clones listed, more than 85% were seen once. The sequences come from CD8+ T cells from peripheral blood mononuclear cells, collected in the third trimester of pregnancy. The rearrangement uses TRBV6-5 and TRBJ1-1, with TRBD1 matching over 9 bases. This clonotype was obtained from a female donor with multiple sclerosis, enrolled in a pregnancy study. The CDR3 coding sequence is TGTGCCAGCAAGGGACAGGGTGGGACTGAAGCTTTCTTT. Translated, it gives CASKGQGGTEAFF.